This T cell receptor (beta chain) was documented in a study of blood T cell repertoires in COVID-19. Study as a whole: T cells, B-cell-depleted T cells, or PBMCs supplied cDNA or gDNA.

The authors' processing: Reference gene primer amplification yielded estimated nucleated cell counts. Generated by immunoSEQ multiplex PCR, the TCRdb table keeps only in-frame clones and is missing some. The V and J calls and clone size come from that table; D and trimming were worked out from the DNA. The table records roughly 140,000 clones, around 85% of them present only once. The germline gives CDR1 MDHEN, CDR2 SYDVKM. The CDR3 has 16 residues. V gave up 5 bases and J gave up 2 bases; unmatched junction bases: 6. The sample taken for sequencing was peripheral blood. The rearrangement uses TRBV28 and TRBJ1-3, with 10 bases fitting TRBD1. This clonotype originated in a man between 65 and 79 years old with acute or convalescent COVID-19. CDR3 loop: CASSIYGTGAGNTIYF. Here the CDR3 DNA reads TGTGCCAGCAGTATTTATGGGACAGGGGCTGGAAACACCATATATTTT.